This T cell receptor beta chain was retrieved from a study of T cell repertoires in cytomegalovirus infection. This clonotype was seen more than once but under ten times. Its antigen is as yet unknown. Findings and limits, study-wide: The ex vivo response was dominated by HLA-C-restricted CMV-specific TCR beta clonotypes. Summed frequency of public TCR beta families distinguished CMV carriers with the relevant HLA.

Via MiXCR, TCRdb re-called the reads, giving one row per CDR3 protein. Of 100,000 to 150,000 distinct CDR3 sequences listed, roughly 9% are singletons. The TCR sequence derives from a human donor in good health (CMV status not recorded). Some clones in this sample may be carry-over from other donors' samples. Sequenced input: PBMCs.

The CDR3 DNA reads TGTGCCAGCAGGCACCTGACAGGGGAACAGCCCCAGCATTTT. As protein: CASRHLTGEQPQHF. J is TRBJ1-5 and V is TRBV6-5; TRBD1 agrees at 8 bases. V was clipped by 6 bases and J by 7 bases; unmatched bases: 8. CDR1 and CDR2 from the germline V gene are MNHEY and SVGAGI. CDR3 length: 14 residues.